These T cell receptor beta chains were read from a single sample in a study of OX40 agonist ivuxolimab in advanced cancers. The protocol was immunoSEQ multiplex PCR, while the TCRdb copy is restricted to in-frame clones and leaves out a portion. The data hold about 68,000 clones, with roughly 85% observed a single time. The specimen was CD4+ or CD8+ T cells sorted from blood, collected in a trial of the OX40 agonist ivuxolimab. The receptors were gathered from an adult with an advanced solid tumor such as melanoma, head and neck, liver or kidney cancer. The CDR3 runs from the conserved cysteine through the conserved F or W. A D gene is named only where the DNA matches it firmly. Clone sizes are given selectively: once, few, many, or a class where the clone is expanded.

v_call	d_call	clone_size	j_call	cdr3_aa	cdr3_nt
TRBV9	-	-	TRBJ2-1	CASSVVPNEQFF	TGTGCCAGCAGCGTAGTACCCAATGAGCAGTTCTTC
TRBV6-5	-	-	TRBJ1-1	CASSYSKWYGEAFF	TGTGCCAGCAGTTACTCGAAGTGGTACGGTGAAGCTTTCTTT
TRBV5-4	-	few	TRBJ2-7	CASSLRAGEQYF	TGTGCCAGCAGCTTAAGGGCCGGCGAGCAGTACTTC
TRBV5-1	TRBD1	-	TRBJ2-1	CASSLLPRGQSDEQFF	TGCGCCAGCAGCTTGTTGCCCAGGGGGCAAAGCGATGAGCAGTTCTTC
TRBV2	TRBD1	few	TRBJ2-1	CASSSGTGALNEQFF	TGTGCCAGCAGTTCCGGGACAGGTGCCCTCAATGAGCAGTTCTTC
TRBV5-4	TRBD2	-	TRBJ2-3	CASSLNSGIDTQYF	TGTGCCAGCAGCTTGAATAGCGGGATAGATACGCAGTATTTT
TRBV19	-	-	TRBJ1-6	CASSRGRGGYSPLHF	TGTGCCAGTAGCCGTGGACGGGGAGGGTATTCACCCCTCCACTTT
TRBV7-8	-	-	TRBJ2-3	CASSPGAADTQYF	TGTGCCAGCAGCCCGGGGGCTGCAGATACGCAGTATTTT
TRBV7-9	-	few	TRBJ1-6	CASSLSSPDNSPLHF	TGTGCCAGCAGCCTATCCAGTCCGGATAATTCACCCCTCCACTTT
TRBV5-1	TRBD1	-	TRBJ2-6	CASSQQGATGANVLTF	TGCGCCAGTAGTCAACAGGGGGCTACTGGGGCCAACGTCCTGACTTTC
TRBV6-5	-	-	TRBJ2-1	CASSYRGADNEQFF	TGTGCCAGCAGTTATCGGGGGGCGGACAATGAGCAGTTCTTC
TRBV5-4	TRBD1	-	TRBJ2-3	CASSTETGPTDTQYF	TGTGCCAGCAGCACCGAGACAGGGCCGACAGATACGCAGTATTTT
TRBV18	TRBD1	once	TRBJ1-6	CASPDRARRLASSYNSPLHF	TGTGCCAGCCCGGACAGGGCAAGAAGGCTTGCGAGCTCCTATAATTCACCCCTCCACTTT
TRBV4-3	-	-	TRBJ2-4	CASSQAIGLAKNIQYF	TGCGCCAGCAGCCAGGCTATTGGGTTAGCCAAAAACATTCAGTACTTC
TRBV7-9	TRBD1	once	TRBJ2-5	CASSSSTGEETQYF	TGTGCCAGCAGCAGTTCGACAGGGGAAGAGACCCAGTACTTC
TRBV7-2	TRBD2	-	TRBJ2-5	CASSLDIPRGGVDF	TGTGCCAGCAGCTTAGATATTCCGCGGGGGGGTGTGGACTTC
TRBV21-1	-	medium-sized	TRBJ1-1	CASSADSSQALNTEAFF	TGTGCCAGCAGCGCCGACAGCTCCCAAGCCTTGAACACTGAAGCTTTCTTT
TRBV7-3	TRBD2	-	TRBJ2-3	CASSLMGGSTDTQYF	TGTGCCAGCAGCTTAATGGGGGGGAGCACAGATACGCAGTATTTT
TRBV19	-	few	TRBJ2-4	CASSPWLQGVGNIQYF	TGTGCCAGTAGTCCGTGGCTTCAGGGAGTCGGAAACATTCAGTACTTC
TRBV7-2	-	-	TRBJ2-5	CASSLLRTQETQYF	TGTGCCAGCAGCTTACTCCGGACCCAAGAGACCCAGTACTTC
TRBV11-2	-	-	TRBJ2-3	CASSAYGGTDTQYF	TGTGCCAGCAGCGCCTACGGAGGCACAGATACGCAGTATTTT
TRBV27	TRBD1	-	TRBJ1-1	CASSQNRGNTEAFF	TGTGCCAGCAGCCAGAACAGGGGTAACACTGAAGCTTTCTTT
TRBV9	TRBD2	-	TRBJ2-3	CASSVDLAASTDTQYF	TGTGCCAGCAGCGTAGACCTAGCGGCTAGCACAGATACGCAGTATTTT
TRBV28	-	-	TRBJ1-2	CASSPRVSLGYTF	TGTGCCAGCAGTCCCCGTGTGTCTCTTGGCTACACCTTC
TRBV19	-	-	TRBJ1-4	CASSIRKGTAEKLFF	TGTGCCAGTAGTATAAGAAAGGGTACGGCTGAAAAACTGTTTTTT
TRBV25-1	-	-	TRBJ2-1	CASSDPGTGNNEQFF	TGTGCCAGCAGTGATCCGGGTACAGGGAACAATGAGCAGTTCTTC
TRBV19	-	-	TRBJ1-2	CASSTPPGGNYGYTF	TGTGCCAGTAGTACCCCGCCCGGGGGCAACTATGGCTACACCTTC
TRBV30	-	-	TRBJ2-5	CAWSVTQGLLETQYF	TGTGCCTGGAGTGTAACGCAGGGGCTGTTAGAGACCCAGTACTTC
TRBV9	-	-	TRBJ2-5	CASSVDEGGPGETQYF	TGTGCCAGCAGCGTAGACGAGGGGGGGCCGGGAGAGACCCAGTACTTC
TRBV5-1	-	-	TRBJ1-1	CASSLAGDEAFF	TGCGCCAGCAGCTTGGCAGGAGACGAAGCTTTCTTT
TRBV4-3	-	-	TRBJ2-1	CASSQDQSDGFNEQFF	TGCGCCAGCAGCCAAGATCAAAGCGATGGATTCAATGAGCAGTTCTTC
TRBV30	-	once	TRBJ1-4	CASKGQDNEKLFF	TGTGCCTCAAAAGGGCAGGATAATGAAAAACTGTTTTTT
TRBV5-1	-	-	TRBJ2-1	CASSGGRLNNEQFF	TGCGCCAGCAGCGGGGGCCGACTTAACAATGAGCAGTTCTTC
TRBV4-1	TRBD2	-	TRBJ2-5	CASSQLGLAGTETQYF	TGCGCCAGCAGCCAGCTGGGACTAGCGGGAACTGAGACCCAGTACTTC
TRBV11-2	TRBD2	-	TRBJ2-1	CASSLSGGNEQFF	TGTGCCAGCAGCCTTAGCGGGGGGAACGAGCAGTTCTTC
TRBV7-2	TRBD2	few	TRBJ2-1	CASSLVREGGYEQFF	TGTGCCAGCAGCTTAGTGCGGGAGGGCGGCTATGAGCAGTTCTTC
TRBV15	TRBD2	-	TRBJ2-3	CATSGGLAESTDTQYF	TGTGCCACCAGCGGGGGACTAGCGGAGAGCACAGATACGCAGTATTTT
TRBV7-2	TRBD2	once	TRBJ2-5	CASSPSLAAGEETQYF	TGTGCCAGCAGCCCAAGCCTCGCAGCGGGAGAAGAGACCCAGTACTTC
TRBV5-4	-	-	TRBJ2-4	CASSLFPIAKNIQYF	TGTGCCAGCAGCTTGTTTCCCATAGCCAAAAACATTCAGTACTTC
TRBV6-6	TRBD1	-	TRBJ1-5	CASSLFTGGSNQPQHF	TGTGCCAGCAGTCTATTCACAGGGGGGTCCAATCAGCCCCAGCATTTT
TRBV5-1	TRBD1	-	TRBJ1-6	CASCGTGAHNSPLHF	TGCGCCAGCTGCGGGACAGGGGCCCATAATTCACCCCTCCACTTT
TRBV23-1	-	-	TRBJ1-1	CASSQNRVRNTEAFF	TGCGCCAGCAGTCAAAACAGGGTTAGGAACACTGAAGCTTTCTTT
TRBV2	-	-	TRBJ2-5	CASSVGDSSQETQYF	TGTGCCAGCAGTGTCGGTGACAGTAGTCAAGAGACCCAGTACTTC
TRBV7-3	TRBD1	once	TRBJ2-5	CASSLTGGIQETQYF	TGTGCCAGCAGCTTGACAGGGGGTATTCAAGAGACCCAGTACTTC
TRBV5-4	TRBD2	once	TRBJ2-1	CASSSGGTSGDNEQFF	TGTGCCAGCAGCTCTGGGGGGACTAGCGGGGACAATGAGCAGTTCTTC
TRBV11-2	-	-	TRBJ2-2	CASSLDHRGYTNTGELFF	TGTGCCAGCAGCTTAGATCATAGGGGCTATACGAACACCGGGGAGCTGTTTTTT
TRBV28	TRBD2	-	TRBJ2-7	CASSPPGGLSYEQYF	TGTGCCAGCAGCCCCCCGGGGGGGCTCTCCTACGAGCAGTACTTC
TRBV7-2	TRBD1	-	TRBJ2-1	CASSPGRGTGDNEQFF	TGTGCCAGCAGCCCAGGCCGAGGGACAGGGGACAATGAGCAGTTCTTC
TRBV29-1	-	-	TRBJ2-2	CSVCKNPATGELFF	TGCAGCGTTTGTAAGAACCCCGCCACCGGGGAGCTGTTTTTT
TRBV5-6	TRBD1	-	TRBJ1-3	CASSSIWDSSGNTIYF	TGTGCCAGCAGCTCAATTTGGGACAGCTCTGGAAACACCATATATTTT
TRBV7-2	TRBD1	-	TRBJ1-1	CASSVRGHTEAFF	TGTGCCAGCAGCGTCAGGGGGCACACTGAAGCTTTCTTT
TRBV5-6	-	-	TRBJ2-2	CASSPSPGHAWSTGELFF	TGTGCCAGCAGCCCCAGCCCAGGCCACGCCTGGTCTACCGGGGAGCTGTTTTTT
TRBV10-1	-	few	TRBJ1-5	CASSKGDQPQHF	TGCGCCAGCAGCAAAGGGGATCAGCCCCAGCATTTT
TRBV23-1	TRBD1	-	TRBJ1-4	CASSQYRGRNEKLFF	TGCGCCAGCAGTCAATACAGGGGGCGTAATGAAAAACTGTTTTTT
TRBV7-2	TRBD2	once	TRBJ2-1	CASSFSSGGYNEQFF	TGTGCCAGCAGCTTCTCTAGCGGGGGTTACAATGAGCAGTTCTTC
TRBV28	TRBD1	-	TRBJ1-1	CASSALPGTGDTEAFF	TGTGCCAGCAGTGCCCTTCCCGGGACAGGGGACACTGAAGCTTTCTTT
TRBV6-4	-	-	TRBJ2-5	CASSEGGGSQETQYF	TGTGCCAGCAGTGAAGGGGGGGGCTCCCAAGAGACCCAGTACTTC